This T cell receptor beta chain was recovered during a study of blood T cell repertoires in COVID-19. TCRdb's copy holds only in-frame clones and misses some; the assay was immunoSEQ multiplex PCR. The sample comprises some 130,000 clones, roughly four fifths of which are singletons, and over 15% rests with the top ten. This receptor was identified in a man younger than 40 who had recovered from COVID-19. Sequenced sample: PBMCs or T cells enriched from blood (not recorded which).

The CDR3 DNA reads TGTGCCAGCAGCCATGCTCAGGGGTTTAACTATGGCTACACCTTC. Amino acids: CASSHAQGFNYGYTF. This sequence joins TRBV7-9 and TRBJ1-2; D perhaps matches TRBD1 (6 bases). The CDR3 covers 15 residues. Germline CDR1 is SEHNR and CDR2 is FQNEAQ (reference sequence). With 5 bases removed from V and 1 base from J, the gap between germline ends came to 14 bases. Looking up the rest from reference TRBV7-9 and TRBJ1-2 gives the full variable domain: DTGVSQNPRHKITKRGQNVTFRCDPISEHNRLYWYRQTLGQGPEFLTYFQNEAQLEKSRLLSDRFSAERPKGSFSTLEIQRTEQGDSAMYLCASSHAQGFNYGYTFGSGTRLTVV.